This TCR beta chain originates from a study of response to subunit inactivated influenza vaccine. Overall study findings and caveats: A suggestion made by the authors is that each seasonal influenza vaccination recruits few new T cells.

The CDR3 totals 13 residues. Trimming at V came to 6 bases and at J to 5 bases, leaving 7 bases not matched to a gene. TCRdb re-called the RT-PCR reads with MiXCR, one entry per CDR3 protein. The data contain 400,000 to 650,000 distinct CDR3 sequences, more than 7% of them singletons. This clonotype occurred a few times. Its antigen is not identified. Material: PBMCs from blood, obtained 23 to 25 months after vaccination. The chain uses TRBV12-3 or TRBV12-4 and TRBJ2-7; 7 positions match TRBD1. This TCR was sampled from a man between 50 and 75 years old who received an inactivated influenza vaccine. The CDR3 DNA reads as TGTGCCAGCAGACGACAGGGAAATGACGAGCAGTACTTC. It encodes CASRRQGNDEQYF.